The entry that follows covers one TCR beta chain sequence. Its antigen is not known. This sample is part of a study of shared clonotypes between healthy human individuals. CDR3 size: 14 residues. Trimming pared 3 bases from V and 4 bases from J, leaving 11 bases between. Germline V gene sequence: CDR1 SGHKS, CDR2 YYEKEE (reference sequence). Sorted-subset replicate PCR reactions were performed with about 200 ng DNA, corresponding to roughly 30,000 T cell genomes. Method: immunoSEQ multiplex PCR; TCRdb's copy keeps in-frame clones and lacks some. The sample contains around 2,000,000 clones, 95% of which appear only once. General study findings and limits: The study found lower generation probabilities in non-shared clonotypes than in those shared by all four donors. Shared across a few donors were 4% to 5% of the naive CD4 clonotypes.

Those who donated, Caucasian adults without exception, all lived in Nashville, Tennessee. The sample comprised naive CD4+ T cells sorted from blood. Subset given: CD45RA+ positively selected. This sequence was found in a man aged 18-30 years in good health. The genes are TRBV5-5 and TRBJ1-5; tentatively, D is TRBD1 (6 bases). The CDR3 DNA reads as TGTGCCAGCAGCTACGGACAGCTAAATCAGCCCCAGCATTTT. Translation gives CASSYGQLNQPQHF.